The following is a T cell receptor (beta chain) sequence with its context. The antigen remains undetermined. The data originate from a study of OX40 agonist ivuxolimab in advanced cancers. Study summary: Each patient was given ivuxolimab into a vein every 2 weeks, at 0.01 to 10 mg/kg.

The method was immunoSEQ multiplex PCR; TCRdb's version includes in-frame clones alone and lacks a portion of them. The repertoire holds approximately 74,000 clones, with approximately 92% as singletons. Study-level results: At 0.1 to 3.0 mg/kg, clonal expansion of CD4+ and CD8+ blood T cells had occurred by week 6.

Sequenced here: CD4+ or CD8+ T cells sorted from blood, sampled in a trial of the OX40 agonist ivuxolimab. The sequence derives from an adult with an advanced solid tumor such as melanoma, head and neck, liver or kidney cancer.

The CDR3 loop is CASSLQGPLNTEAFF. CDR3 nucleotide sequence: TGCGCCAGCAGCTTACAGGGTCCGTTGAACACTGAAGCTTTCTTT. The chain combines TRBV5-1 with TRBJ1-1, with a weak D call TRBD1 (6 bases). Germline V CDR1 and CDR2: SGHRS, YFSETQ. Trimming removed 2 bases from V and 0 bases from J, with 11 bases in between. The CDR3 contains 15 residues.